The 9 T cell receptor beta chains below come from one sample, sequenced in a study of blood T cell repertoires in COVID-19. Here immunoSEQ multiplex PCR was the method, and the copy in TCRdb shows in-frame clones only, minus some. In the table there are approximately 94,000 clones, 90% to 95% of which are singletons. Sequenced input: peripheral blood. Source of these receptors: a woman aged 45-60 years in a cohort sampled during active COVID-19.

This clone was found once. The J gene is TRBJ1-1, the V gene TRBV18, with 10 bases fitting TRBD1. Germline values: CDR1 KGHSH, CDR2 LQKENI. CDR3 length equals 17 residues. V trimming: 3 bases; J trimming: 5 bases; junction bases outside the gene matches: 12. This CDR3 reads CASSPKNRRDRGTEAFF. DNA of the CDR3: TGTGCCAGCTCACCGAAAAATCGCCGGGACAGGGGAACTGAAGCTTTCTTT.

The chain couples TRBV19 to TRBJ1-5; 11 nucleotides agree with TRBD1. CDR3 length equals 14 residues. V shed 8 bases and J 5 bases; nucleotides not matched to a gene: 5. From germline, CDR1 is LNHDA and CDR2 SQIVND (reference sequence). CDR3 loop: CASSGTGGHQPQHF. CDR3 DNA: TGTGCCAGTTCCGGGACAGGGGGGCATCAGCCCCAGCATTTT. Based on the CDR3 plus reference TRBV19 and TRBJ1-5, the full variable domain is DGGITQSPKYLFRKEGQNVTLSCEQNLNHDAMYWYRQDPGQGLRLIYYSQIVNDFQKGDIAEGYSVSREKKESFPLTVTSAQKNPTAFYLCASSGTGGHQPQHFGDGTRLSIL.

This chain joins TRBV5-1 and TRBJ1-1, with D hard to call. The CDR3 covers 12 residues. Trimming took 0 bases from V and 7 from J, leaving 7 bases between them. Germline CDR1 SGHRS, CDR2 YFSETQ. The DNA of the CDR3 is TGCGCCAGCAGCTTGGGCACTCATGAAGCTTTCTTT. This sequence encodes CASSLGTHEAFF.

The V gene is TRBV27, the J gene TRBJ2-3, with D possibly being TRBD2 (6 bases). Germline CDR1 reads MNHEY; CDR2 reads SMNVEV (reference sequence). The V and J ends lost 2 bases and 6 bases respectively, with 9 bases between them. CDR3 length equals 13 residues. CDR3 region: CASSLETRDTQYF. CDR3 bases: TGTGCCAGCAGTTTAGAGACTAGGGATACGCAGTATTTT.

J is TRBJ1-3 and V is TRBV7-9; tentatively, D is TRBD1 (5 bases). Trimming took 4 bases from V and 4 from J, leaving 11 bases between them. From germline, CDR1 is SEHNR and CDR2 FQNEAQ (reference sequence). The CDR3 is made up of 14 amino acids. CDR3 coding DNA: TGTGCCAGCAGCTCCAGGGATACCGGAAACACCATATATTTT. Amino acids: CASSSRDTGNTIYF.

The V call is TRBV11-3, the J call TRBJ1-1, with D perhaps matching TRBD1 (6 bases). The CDR3 runs 14 residues. The germline V gene encodes CDR1 SGHNT and CDR2 YENEEA. V lost 0 bases to trimming and J lost 8 bases, with 13 bases between them. The CDR3 DNA is TGTGCCAGCAGCTTAGATGGGGACAACTCCGAAGCTTTCTTT. It specifies CASSLDGDNSEAFF.

The V gene is TRBV10-3, the J gene TRBJ1-5; D not resolved. Germline V gene sequence: CDR1 ENHRY, CDR2 SYGVKD. V was trimmed by 0 bases and J by 4 bases, leaving 10 bases between them. This CDR3 comprises 15 residues. The CDR3 DNA sequence: TGTGCCATCAGTGAGTCTGTAACGGGTAATCAGCCCCAGCATTTT. Translation gives CAISESVTGNQPQHF.

The chain couples TRBV6-5 to TRBJ1-3; D is unresolved. Germline V lookup: CDR1 MNHEY, CDR2 SVGAGI. Trimming stripped 3 bases from V and 2 bases from J, with 8 bases between. This CDR3 comprises 14 residues. The CDR3 DNA follows: TGTGCCAGCAGTTATGAGGAAACTGGAAACACCATATATTTT. Its protein is CASSYEETGNTIYF.

The J gene is TRBJ2-1, the V gene TRBV3-1 (or the pseudogene TRBV3-2); TRBD2 aligns across 9 bases. The V gene's germline CDR1 is LGHDT and CDR2 YNNKEL (reference sequence). The CDR3 is made up of 16 amino acids. The J segment lost 7 bases and the V segment lost 0 bases, leaving 7 bases of the junction unmatched. The CDR3 region has the DNA TGTGCCAGCAGCCAAGATTGGGCTAGCGGGGCTAATGAGCAGTTCTTC. Its protein is CASSQDWASGANEQFF.